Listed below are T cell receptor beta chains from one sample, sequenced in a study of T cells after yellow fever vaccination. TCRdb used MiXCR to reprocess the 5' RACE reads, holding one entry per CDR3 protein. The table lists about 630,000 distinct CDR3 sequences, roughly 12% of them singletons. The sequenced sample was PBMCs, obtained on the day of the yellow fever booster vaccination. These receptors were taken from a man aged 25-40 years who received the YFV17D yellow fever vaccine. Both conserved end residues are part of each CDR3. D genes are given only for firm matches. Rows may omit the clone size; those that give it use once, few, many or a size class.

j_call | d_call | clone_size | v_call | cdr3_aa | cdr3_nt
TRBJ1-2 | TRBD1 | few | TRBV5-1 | CASSLEGARGYTF | TGCGCCAGCAGCTTGGAGGGGGCGAGGGGCTACACCTTC
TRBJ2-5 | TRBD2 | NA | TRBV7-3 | CASSLRGSGGVGETQYF | TGTGCCAGCAGCTTAAGGGGAAGCGGGGGAGTGGGAGAGACCCAGTACTTC
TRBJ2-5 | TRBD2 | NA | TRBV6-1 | CASSNYGGETQYF | TGTGCCAGTTCTAACTACGGGGGGGAGACCCAGTACTTC
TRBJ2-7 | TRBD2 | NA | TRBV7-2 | CASSLVGLAGNDEQYF | TGTGCCAGCAGCTTAGTTGGGCTAGCGGGAAACGATGAGCAGTACTTC
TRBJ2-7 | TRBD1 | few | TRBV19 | CASSPDRLPYEQYF | TGTGCCAGTAGCCCGGACAGGTTACCCTACGAGCAGTACTTC
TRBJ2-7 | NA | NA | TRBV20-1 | CSASPREFYEQYF | TGCAGTGCTAGTCCACGGGAGTTCTACGAGCAGTACTTC
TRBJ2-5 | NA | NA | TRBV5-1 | CASSLQDAYQETQYF | TGCGCCAGCAGCTTACAGGACGCGTACCAAGAGACCCAGTACTTC
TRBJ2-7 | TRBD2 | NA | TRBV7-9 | CASSQVGGYYEQYF | TGTGCCAGCAGCCAGGTCGGGGGGTACTACGAGCAGTACTTC
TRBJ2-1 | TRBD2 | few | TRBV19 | CASRQREVVGGEQFF | TGTGCCAGCCGCCAGCGGGAGGTAGTCGGTGGTGAGCAGTTCTTC
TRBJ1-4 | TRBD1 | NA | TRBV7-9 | CASSKPTGVREKLFF | TGTGCCAGCAGCAAACCGACAGGGGTTAGGGAAAAACTGTTTTTT
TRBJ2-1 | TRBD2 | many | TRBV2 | CASTGGGEQFF | TGTGCCAGCACGGGAGGGGGTGAGCAGTTCTTC
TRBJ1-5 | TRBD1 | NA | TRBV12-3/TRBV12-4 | CASSHLFRTGAVSNQPQHF | TGTGCCAGCAGTCACCTATTTCGGACAGGGGCCGTTAGCAATCAGCCCCAGCATTTT
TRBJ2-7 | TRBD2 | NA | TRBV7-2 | CASSFREARYEQYF | TGTGCCAGCAGCTTCCGGGAGGCAAGATACGAGCAGTACTTC
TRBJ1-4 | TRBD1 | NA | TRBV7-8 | CASSLVQGGEKLFF | TGTGCCAGCAGCTTAGTACAGGGGGGCGAAAAACTGTTTTTT
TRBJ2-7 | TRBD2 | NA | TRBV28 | CASRTSGAVWEQYF | TGTGCCAGCAGGACTAGCGGGGCGGTCTGGGAGCAGTACTTC
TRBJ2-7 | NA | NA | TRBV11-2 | CASSSHLSFGEQYF | TGTGCCAGCAGCTCGCACCTAAGTTTCGGCGAGCAGTACTTC
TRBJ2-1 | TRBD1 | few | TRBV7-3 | CASSLNGQGRGYNEQFF | TGTGCCAGCAGCTTAAACGGACAGGGCCGCGGCTACAATGAGCAGTTCTTC
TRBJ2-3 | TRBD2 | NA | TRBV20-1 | CSARDGVSGIRDTQYF | TGCAGTGCTAGAGATGGGGTTAGCGGGATTAGAGATACGCAGTATTTT
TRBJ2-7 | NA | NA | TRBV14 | CASSQHYEQYF | TGTGCCAGCAGCCAGCACTACGAGCAGTACTTC
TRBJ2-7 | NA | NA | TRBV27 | CASSSYPGTGDYEQYF | TGTGCCAGCAGTTCCTATCCCGGGACTGGAGACTACGAGCAGTACTTC
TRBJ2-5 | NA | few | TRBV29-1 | CSSTDGGKETQYF | TGCAGCTCCACTGACGGGGGAAAGGAGACCCAGTACTTC
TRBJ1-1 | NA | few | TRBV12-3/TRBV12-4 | CASARMNTEAFF | TGTGCCAGCGCCCGAATGAACACTGAAGCTTTCTTT
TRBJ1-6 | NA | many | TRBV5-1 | CASSSGADNSPLHF | TGCGCCAGCAGCTCCGGGGCGGATAATTCACCCCTCCACTTT
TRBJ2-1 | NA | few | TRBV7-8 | CASLLGGRVGGQFF | TGTGCCAGCTTACTTGGGGGGCGCGTCGGCGGGCAGTTCTTC
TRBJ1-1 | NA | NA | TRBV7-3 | CASGRGGDTEAFF | TGTGCCAGCGGCAGGGGTGGTGACACTGAAGCTTTCTTT
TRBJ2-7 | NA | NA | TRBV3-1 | CASSRTQGSSYEQYF | TGTGCCAGCAGCCGAACTCAGGGGAGCTCCTACGAGCAGTACTTC
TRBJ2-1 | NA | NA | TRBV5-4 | CASSPKTSNEQFF | TGTGCCAGCAGCCCAAAGACCTCAAATGAGCAGTTCTTC
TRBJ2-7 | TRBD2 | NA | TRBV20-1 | CSAREPIAGGYEQYF | TGCAGTGCTAGAGAGCCAATAGCGGGAGGGTACGAGCAGTACTTC
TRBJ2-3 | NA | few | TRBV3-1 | CASSQDRPIVPFPGTQYF | TGTGCCAGCAGCCAAGATAGGCCAATAGTACCCTTCCCAGGTACGCAGTATTTT
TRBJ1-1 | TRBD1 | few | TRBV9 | CASNRGTGTGLYTEAFF | TGTGCCAGCAACCGAGGGACAGGGACGGGGTTGTACACTGAAGCTTTCTTT
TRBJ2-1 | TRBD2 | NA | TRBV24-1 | CATSDSRASGRSYNEQFF | TGTGCCACCAGTGATTCTCGGGCTAGCGGGAGGTCCTACAATGAGCAGTTCTTC
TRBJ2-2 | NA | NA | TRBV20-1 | CSAREDRNTGELFF | TGCAGTGCTAGAGAAGACCGGAACACCGGGGAGCTGTTTTTT
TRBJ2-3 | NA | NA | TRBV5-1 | CASSSGRTRPTDTQYF | TGCGCCAGCAGCTCTGGACGCACGCGTCCCACAGATACGCAGTATTTT
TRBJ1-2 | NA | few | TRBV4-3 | CASSQEGRANYGYTF | TGCGCCAGCAGCCAAGAAGGCAGGGCTAACTATGGCTACACCTTC
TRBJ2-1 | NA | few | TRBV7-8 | CASSLLSQGPYNEQFF | TGTGCCAGCAGCTTACTGTCACAGGGCCCCTACAATGAGCAGTTCTTC
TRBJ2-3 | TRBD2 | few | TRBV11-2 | CASSLVSVLADRTDTQYF | TGTGCCAGCAGCTTAGTTTCAGTACTAGCGGACCGCACAGATACGCAGTATTTT
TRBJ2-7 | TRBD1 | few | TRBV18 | CASSPQGQQAYEQYF | TGTGCCAGCTCACCACAGGGACAGCAAGCCTACGAGCAGTACTTC
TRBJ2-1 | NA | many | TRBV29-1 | CSVRGAYNEQFF | TGCAGCGTACGTGGGGCCTACAATGAGCAGTTCTTC
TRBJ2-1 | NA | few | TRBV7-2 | CASSAALSSHNEQFF | TGTGCCAGCAGTGCCGCATTGAGTAGCCACAATGAGCAGTTCTTC
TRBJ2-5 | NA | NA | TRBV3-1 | CACSQEGEWKGPVRETQYF | TGTGCCTGCAGCCAAGAGGGGGAGTGGAAGGGTCCGGTACGCGAGACCCAGTACTTC
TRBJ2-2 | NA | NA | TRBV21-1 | CASSKGEGGELFF | TGTGCCAGCAGCAAAGGGGAGGGCGGGGAGCTGTTTTTT
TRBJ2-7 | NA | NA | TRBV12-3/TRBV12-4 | CASRSSTEQYF | TGTGCCAGCAGGTCGAGCACCGAGCAGTACTTC
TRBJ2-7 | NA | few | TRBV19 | CASSSRRSEEQYF | TGTGCCAGTAGTAGCCGACGGAGCGAAGAGCAGTACTTC
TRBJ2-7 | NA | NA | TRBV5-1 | CASSLGVGRFYEQYF | TGCGCCAGCAGCTTGGGCGTAGGCAGATTCTACGAGCAGTACTTC
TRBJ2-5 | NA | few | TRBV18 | CASSPAGTETQYF | TGTGCCAGCTCTCCGGCAGGGACAGAGACCCAGTACTTC
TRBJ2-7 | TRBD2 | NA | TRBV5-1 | CASSLLTSGTSYEQYF | TGCGCCAGCAGCTTGCTAACTAGCGGGACATCCTACGAGCAGTACTTC
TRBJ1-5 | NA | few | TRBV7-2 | CASSLKAGTGNQPQHF | TGTGCCAGCAGCTTAAAAGCAGGAACCGGCAATCAGCCCCAGCATTTT
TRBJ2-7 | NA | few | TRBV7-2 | CASSLGDGSEQYF | TGTGCCAGCAGCTTAGGAGACGGGAGCGAGCAGTACTTC
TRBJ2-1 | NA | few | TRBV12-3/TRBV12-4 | CASSLKGAHNEQFF | TGTGCCAGCAGTTTGAAGGGTGCCCACAATGAGCAGTTCTTC
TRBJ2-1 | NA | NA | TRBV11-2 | CASSLEVGGATYNEQFF | TGTGCCAGCAGCTTAGAAGTCGGAGGGGCCACTTACAATGAGCAGTTCTTC
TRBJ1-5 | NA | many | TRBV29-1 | CSVGENSNQPQHF | TGCAGCGTTGGGGAGAATAGCAATCAGCCCCAGCATTTT
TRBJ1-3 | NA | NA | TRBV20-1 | CSARGANTIYF | TGCAGTGCTCGGGGGGCCAACACCATATATTTT
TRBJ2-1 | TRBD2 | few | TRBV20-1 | CSASDLSGSSYNEQFF | TGCAGTGCTAGTGACCTTAGCGGGAGCTCCTACAATGAGCAGTTCTTC
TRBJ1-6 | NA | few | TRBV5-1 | CASREQSSYNSPLHF | TGCGCCAGCAGGGAACAGAGCTCCTATAATTCACCCCTCCACTTT
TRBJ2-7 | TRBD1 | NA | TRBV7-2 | CASSIWDRVGSEQYF | TGTGCCAGCAGCATTTGGGACAGGGTGGGTTCCGAGCAGTACTTC
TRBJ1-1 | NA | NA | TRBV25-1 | CASSQGESTEAFF | TGTGCCAGCAGTCAAGGCGAATCCACTGAAGCTTTCTTT
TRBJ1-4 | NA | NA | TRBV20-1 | CSAWQATNEKLFF | TGCAGTGCTTGGCAAGCAACTAATGAAAAACTGTTTTTT
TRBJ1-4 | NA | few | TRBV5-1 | CASSLEGISNEKLFF | TGCGCCAGCAGCTTGGAAGGGATATCTAATGAAAAACTGTTTTTT